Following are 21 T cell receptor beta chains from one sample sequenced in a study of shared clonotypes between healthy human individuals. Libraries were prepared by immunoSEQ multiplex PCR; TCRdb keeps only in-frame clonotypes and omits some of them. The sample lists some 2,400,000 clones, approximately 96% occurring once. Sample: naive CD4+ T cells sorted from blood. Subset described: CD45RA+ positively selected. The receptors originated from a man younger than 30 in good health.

This CDR3 reads CASSTERSEKLFF. The CDR3 nucleotides read TGTGCCAGCAGTACGGAGCGGTCCGAAAAACTGTTTTTT. The rearrangement joins TRBV6-5 to TRBJ1-4; no clear D. The CDR3 length is 13 residues. Looked up from germline, CDR1 is MNHEY and CDR2 is SVGAGI. V was cut by 5 bases and J by 8 bases, with 12 bases left in between.

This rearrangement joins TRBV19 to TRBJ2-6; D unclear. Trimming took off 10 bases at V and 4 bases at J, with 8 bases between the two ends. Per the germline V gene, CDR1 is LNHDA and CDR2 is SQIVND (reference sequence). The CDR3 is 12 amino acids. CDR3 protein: CATGRGANVLTF. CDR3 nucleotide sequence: TGTGCCACCGGCCGAGGGGCCAACGTCCTGACTTTC.

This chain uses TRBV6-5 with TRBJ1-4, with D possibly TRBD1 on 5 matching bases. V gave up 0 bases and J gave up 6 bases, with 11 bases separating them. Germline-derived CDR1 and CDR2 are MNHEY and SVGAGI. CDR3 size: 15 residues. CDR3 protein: CASSYSFGTHEKLFF. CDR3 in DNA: TGTGCCAGCAGTTACTCATTTGGGACGCATGAAAAACTGTTTTTT.

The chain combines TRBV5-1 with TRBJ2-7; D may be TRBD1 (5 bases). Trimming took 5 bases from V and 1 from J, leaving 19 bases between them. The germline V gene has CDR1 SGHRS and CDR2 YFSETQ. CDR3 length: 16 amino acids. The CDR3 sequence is CASSFPSQGKSYEQYF. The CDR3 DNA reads TGCGCCAGCAGTTTCCCCTCGCAGGGAAAGTCCTACGAGCAGTACTTC. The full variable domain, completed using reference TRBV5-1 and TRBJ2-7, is KAGVTQTPRYLIKTRGQQVTLSCSPISGHRSVSWYQQTPGQGLQFLFEYFSETQRNKGNFPGRFSGRQFSNSRSEMNVSTLELGDSALYLCASSFPSQGKSYEQYFGPGTRLTVT.

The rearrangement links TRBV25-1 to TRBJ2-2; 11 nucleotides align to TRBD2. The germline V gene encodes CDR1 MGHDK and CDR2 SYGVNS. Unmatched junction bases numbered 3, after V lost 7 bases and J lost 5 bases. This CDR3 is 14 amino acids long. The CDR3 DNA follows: TGTGCCAGCATTAGCGGGGGGGAAACCGGGGAGCTGTTTTTT. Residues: CASISGGETGELFF.

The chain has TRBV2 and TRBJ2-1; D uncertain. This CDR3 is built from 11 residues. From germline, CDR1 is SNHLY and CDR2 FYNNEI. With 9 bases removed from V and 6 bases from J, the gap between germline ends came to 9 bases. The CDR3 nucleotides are TGTGCCAGGGGTAGTTCCAATGAGCAGTTCTTC. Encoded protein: CARGSSNEQFF.

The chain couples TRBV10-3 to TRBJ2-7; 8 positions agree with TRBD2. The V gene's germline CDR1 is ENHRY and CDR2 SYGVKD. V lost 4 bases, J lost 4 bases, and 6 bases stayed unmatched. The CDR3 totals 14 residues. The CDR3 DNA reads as TGTGCCATCAGTGCGACTAGCGTTGGGTACGAGCAGTACTTC. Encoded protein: CAISATSVGYEQYF.

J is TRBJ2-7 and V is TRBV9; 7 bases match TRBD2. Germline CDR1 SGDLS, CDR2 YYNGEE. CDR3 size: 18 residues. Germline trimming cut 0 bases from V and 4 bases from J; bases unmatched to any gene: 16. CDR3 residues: CASSVGSSGGLNRYEQYF. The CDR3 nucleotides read TGTGCCAGCAGCGTAGGATCTAGCGGAGGTTTAAATCGGTACGAGCAGTACTTC.

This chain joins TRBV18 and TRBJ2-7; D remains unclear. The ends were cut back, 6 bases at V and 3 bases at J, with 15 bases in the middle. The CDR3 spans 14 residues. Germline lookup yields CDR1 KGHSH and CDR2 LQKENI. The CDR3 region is CASSLSTGIYEQYF. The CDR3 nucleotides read TGTGCCAGCTCCCTTTCGACCGGTATCTACGAGCAGTACTTC.

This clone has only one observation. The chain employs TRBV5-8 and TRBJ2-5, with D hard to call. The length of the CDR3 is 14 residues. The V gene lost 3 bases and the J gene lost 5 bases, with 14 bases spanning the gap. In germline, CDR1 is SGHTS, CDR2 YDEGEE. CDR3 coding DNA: TGTGCCAGCAGCTCCCGTCGGTCCCGGGAGACCCAGTACTTC. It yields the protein CASSSRRSRETQYF.

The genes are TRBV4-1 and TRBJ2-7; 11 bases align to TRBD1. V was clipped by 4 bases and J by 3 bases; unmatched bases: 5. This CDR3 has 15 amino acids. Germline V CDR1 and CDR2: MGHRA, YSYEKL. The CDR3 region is CASSPGQGVGYEQYF. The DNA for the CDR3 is TGCGCCAGCAGCCCGGGACAGGGGGTCGGCTACGAGCAGTACTTC.

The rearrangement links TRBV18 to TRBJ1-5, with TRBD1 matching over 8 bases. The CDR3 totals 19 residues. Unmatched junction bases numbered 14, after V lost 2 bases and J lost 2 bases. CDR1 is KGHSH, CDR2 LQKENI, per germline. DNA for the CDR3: TGTGCCAGCTCACCATCCGCGGCAGGGGGCGTTCTTGGCAATCAGCCCCAGCATTTT. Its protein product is CASSPSAAGGVLGNQPQHF.

The CDR3 DNA reads TGTGCCAGCAGTGAGGGGTCTAGCGGGCTCAATGAGCAGTTCTTC. Its protein is CASSEGSSGLNEQFF. The J gene is TRBJ2-1, the V gene TRBV6-4; 8 nucleotides match TRBD2. CDR1 and CDR2 (germline): MRHNA, SNTAGT. This CDR3 has 15 amino acids. V lost 3 bases to trimming and J lost 6 bases; unmatched junction nucleotides: 7.

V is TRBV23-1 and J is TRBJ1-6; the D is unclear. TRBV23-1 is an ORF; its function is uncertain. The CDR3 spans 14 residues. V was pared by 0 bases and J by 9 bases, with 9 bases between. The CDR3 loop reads CASSQSLTRSPLHF. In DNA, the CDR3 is TGCGCCAGCAGTCAATCTTTGACACGTTCACCCCTCCACTTT.

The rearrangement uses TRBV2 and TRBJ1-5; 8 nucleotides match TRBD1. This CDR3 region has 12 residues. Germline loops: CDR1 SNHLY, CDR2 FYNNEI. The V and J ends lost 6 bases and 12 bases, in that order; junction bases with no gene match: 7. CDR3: CASSAQGAHQHF. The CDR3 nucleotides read TGTGCCAGCAGCGCCCAGGGGGCACACCAGCATTTT.

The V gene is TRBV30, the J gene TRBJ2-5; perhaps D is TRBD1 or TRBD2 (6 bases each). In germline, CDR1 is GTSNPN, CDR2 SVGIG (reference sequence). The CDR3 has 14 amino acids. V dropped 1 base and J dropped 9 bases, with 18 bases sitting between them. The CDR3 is CAWSGLRGEVSQYF. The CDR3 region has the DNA TGTGCCTGGAGTGGCCTGAGGGGGGAAGTCTCCCAGTACTTC. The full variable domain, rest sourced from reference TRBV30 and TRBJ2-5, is SQTIHQWPATLVQPVGSPLSLECTVEGTSNPNLYWYRQAAGRGLQLLFYSVGIGQISSEVPQNLSASRPQDRQFILSSKKLLLSDSGFYLCAWSGLRGEVSQYFGPGTRLLVL.

Written as DNA, the CDR3 is TGTGCCAGCAGTCCCATCCGGGACATATCGAGTGGCTACACCTTC. It specifies CASSPIRDISSGYTF. V is TRBV6-5 and J is TRBJ1-2; a possible D gene is TRBD1 (6 bases). Germline V gene sequence: CDR1 MNHEY, CDR2 SVGAGI. CDR3 length: 15 residues. V dropped 5 bases and J dropped 7 bases, with 20 bases sitting between them.

The CDR3 DNA is TGCGCCAGCTCCGTTACCGACGGATCCGGACGGAACGGGGAGCTGTTTTTT. Amino acid sequence: CASSVTDGSGRNGELFF. The chain links TRBV5-1 to TRBJ2-2, with D hard to call. The germline CDR1 and CDR2 sequences are SGHRS and YFSETQ. The CDR3 is 17 amino acids. V gave up 7 bases and J gave up 7 bases, with 26 bases separating them.

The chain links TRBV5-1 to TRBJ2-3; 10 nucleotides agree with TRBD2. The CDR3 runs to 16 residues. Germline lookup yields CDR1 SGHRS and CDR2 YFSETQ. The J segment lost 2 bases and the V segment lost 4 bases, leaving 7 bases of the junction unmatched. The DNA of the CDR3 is TGCGCCAGCAGCGCAGTAGCGGGGGGATACACAGATACGCAGTATTTT. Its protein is CASSAVAGGYTDTQYF.

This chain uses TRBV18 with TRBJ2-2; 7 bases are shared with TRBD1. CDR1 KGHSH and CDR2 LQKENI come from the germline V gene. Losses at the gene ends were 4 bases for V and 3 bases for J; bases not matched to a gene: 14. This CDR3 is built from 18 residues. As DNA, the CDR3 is TGTGCCAGCTCACTTACCTCTACAGGGGCCGGGGACACCGGGGAGCTGTTTTTT. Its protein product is CASSLTSTGAGDTGELFF.

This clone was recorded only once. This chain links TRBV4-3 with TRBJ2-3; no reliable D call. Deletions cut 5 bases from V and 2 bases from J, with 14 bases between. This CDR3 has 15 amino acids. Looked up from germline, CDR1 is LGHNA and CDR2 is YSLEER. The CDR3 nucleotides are TGCGCCAGCAGCATTGGGAACAGCTACACAGATACGCAGTATTTT. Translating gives CASSIGNSYTDTQYF.